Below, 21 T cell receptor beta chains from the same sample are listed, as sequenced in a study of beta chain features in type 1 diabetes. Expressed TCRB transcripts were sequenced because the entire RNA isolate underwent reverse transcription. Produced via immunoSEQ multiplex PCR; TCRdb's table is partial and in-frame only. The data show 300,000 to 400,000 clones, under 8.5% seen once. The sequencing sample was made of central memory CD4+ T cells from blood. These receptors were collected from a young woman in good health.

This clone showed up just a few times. For the CDR3, the DNA is TGTGCCAGCAGGGGGACTAGCGGTCCCTACGAGCAGTACTTC. This encodes CASRGTSGPYEQYF. The chain combines TRBV6-6 with TRBJ2-7; TRBD2 aligns across 11 bases. Germline V gene lookup returns CDR1 MNHNY and CDR2 SVGAGI (reference sequence). This CDR3 is built from 14 residues. The V segment lost 6 bases and the J segment 2 bases; nucleotides outside the gene matches: 3.

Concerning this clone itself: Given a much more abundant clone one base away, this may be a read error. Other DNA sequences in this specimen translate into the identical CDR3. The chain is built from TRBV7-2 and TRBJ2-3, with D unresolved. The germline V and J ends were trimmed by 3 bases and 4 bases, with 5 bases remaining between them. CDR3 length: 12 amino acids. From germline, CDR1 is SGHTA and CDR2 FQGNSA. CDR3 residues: CASSLNADTQYF. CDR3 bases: TGTGCCAGCAGCTTGAACGCAGATACGCAGTATTTT.

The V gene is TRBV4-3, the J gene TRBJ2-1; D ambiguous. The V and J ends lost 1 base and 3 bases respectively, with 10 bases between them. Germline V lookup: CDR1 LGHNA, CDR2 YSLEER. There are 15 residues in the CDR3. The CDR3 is CASSQGSRLYNEQFF. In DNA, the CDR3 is TGCGCCAGCAGCCAAGGTAGCAGGCTCTACAATGAGCAGTTCTTC.

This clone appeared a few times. CDR3 sequence (DNA): TGCAGCGTTGCCGGGGGAAGATTTCGGCAAGAGACCCAGTACTTC. Protein: CSVAGGRFRQETQYF. The chain recombines TRBV29-1 with TRBJ2-5; D is possibly TRBD2 (6 bases). Per the germline V gene, CDR1 is SQVTM and CDR2 is ANQGSEA. Trimming removed 4 bases at V and 2 bases at J, with 17 bases between. The length of the CDR3 is 15 residues.

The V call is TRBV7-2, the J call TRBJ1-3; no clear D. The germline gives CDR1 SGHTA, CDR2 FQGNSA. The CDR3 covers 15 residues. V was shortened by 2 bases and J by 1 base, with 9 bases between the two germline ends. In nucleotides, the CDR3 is TGTGCCAGCAGCTTAAACAGCCAATCTGGAAACACCATATATTTT. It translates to CASSLNSQSGNTIYF.

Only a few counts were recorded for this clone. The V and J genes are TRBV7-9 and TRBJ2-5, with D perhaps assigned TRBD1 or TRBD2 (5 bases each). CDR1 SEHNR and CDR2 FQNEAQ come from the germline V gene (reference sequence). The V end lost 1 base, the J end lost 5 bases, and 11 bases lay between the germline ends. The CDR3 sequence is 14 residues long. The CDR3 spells CASSLVEGTETQYF. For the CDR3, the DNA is TGTGCCAGCAGCTTAGTGGAAGGGACCGAGACCCAGTACTTC.

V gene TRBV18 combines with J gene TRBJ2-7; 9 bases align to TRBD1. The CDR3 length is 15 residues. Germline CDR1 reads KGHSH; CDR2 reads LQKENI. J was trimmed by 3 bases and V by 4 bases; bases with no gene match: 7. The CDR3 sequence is CASSLSGTGFYEQYF. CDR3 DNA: TGTGCCAGCTCACTTTCCGGGACAGGGTTCTACGAGCAGTACTTC.

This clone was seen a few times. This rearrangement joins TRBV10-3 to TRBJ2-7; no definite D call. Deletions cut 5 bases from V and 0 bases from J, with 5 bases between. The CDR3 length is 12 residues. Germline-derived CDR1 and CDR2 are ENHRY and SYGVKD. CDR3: CAISSDSYEQYF. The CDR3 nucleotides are TGTGCCATCAGTTCGGACTCCTACGAGCAGTACTTC.

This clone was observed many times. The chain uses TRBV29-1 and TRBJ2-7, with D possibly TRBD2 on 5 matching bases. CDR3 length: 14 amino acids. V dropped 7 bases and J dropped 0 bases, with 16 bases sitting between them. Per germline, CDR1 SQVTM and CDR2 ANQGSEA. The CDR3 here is CSAQTRGGSYEQYF. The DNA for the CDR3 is TGCAGCGCCCAAACCCGGGGTGGCTCCTACGAGCAGTACTTC.

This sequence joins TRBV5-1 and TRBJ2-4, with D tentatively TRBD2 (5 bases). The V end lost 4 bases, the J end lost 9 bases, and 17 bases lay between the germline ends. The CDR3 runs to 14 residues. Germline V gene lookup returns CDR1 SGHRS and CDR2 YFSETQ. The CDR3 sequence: CASSPAGDGTIQYF. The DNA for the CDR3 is TGCGCCAGCAGCCCTGCCGGGGATGGTACCATTCAGTACTTC.

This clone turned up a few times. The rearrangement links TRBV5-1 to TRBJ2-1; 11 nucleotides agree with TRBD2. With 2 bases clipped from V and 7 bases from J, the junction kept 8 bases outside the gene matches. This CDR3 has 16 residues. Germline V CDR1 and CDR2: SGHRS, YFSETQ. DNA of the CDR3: TGCGCCAGCAGCTTTTCTCTAGCGGGAGGTAGGAATGAGCAGTTCTTC. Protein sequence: CASSFSLAGGRNEQFF.

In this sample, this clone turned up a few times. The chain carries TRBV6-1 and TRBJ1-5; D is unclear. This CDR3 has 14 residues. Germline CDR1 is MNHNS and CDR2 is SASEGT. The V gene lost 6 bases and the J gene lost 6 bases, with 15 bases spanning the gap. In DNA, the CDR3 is TGTGCCAGCAGCGCTGTCGAGGGCGGTCAGCCCCAGCATTTT. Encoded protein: CASSAVEGGQPQHF.

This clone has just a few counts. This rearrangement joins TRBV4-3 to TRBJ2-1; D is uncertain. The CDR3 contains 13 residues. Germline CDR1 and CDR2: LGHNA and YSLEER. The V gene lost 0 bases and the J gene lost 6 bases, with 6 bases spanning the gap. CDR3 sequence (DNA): TGCGCCAGCAGCCAAGAGACCCGCAATGAGCAGTTCTTC. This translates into CASSQETRNEQFF.

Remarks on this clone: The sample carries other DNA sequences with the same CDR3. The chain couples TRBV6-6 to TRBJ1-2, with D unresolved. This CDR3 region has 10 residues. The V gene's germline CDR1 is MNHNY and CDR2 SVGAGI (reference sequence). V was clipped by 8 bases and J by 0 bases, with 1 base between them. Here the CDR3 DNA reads TGTGCCAGCTCTAACTATGGCTACACCTTC. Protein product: CASSNYGYTF.

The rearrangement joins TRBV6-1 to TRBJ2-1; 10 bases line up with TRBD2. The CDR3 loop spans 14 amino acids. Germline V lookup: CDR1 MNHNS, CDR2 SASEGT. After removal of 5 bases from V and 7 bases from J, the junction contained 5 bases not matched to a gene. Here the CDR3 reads CASSSGRAGNEQFF. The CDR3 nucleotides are TGTGCCAGCAGTAGCGGGAGGGCCGGGAATGAGCAGTTCTTC.

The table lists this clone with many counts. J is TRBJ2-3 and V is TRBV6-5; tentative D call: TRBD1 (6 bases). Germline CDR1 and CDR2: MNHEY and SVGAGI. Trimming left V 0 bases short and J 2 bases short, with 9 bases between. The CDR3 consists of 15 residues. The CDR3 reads CASSYSGQTTDTQYF. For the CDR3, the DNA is TGTGCCAGCAGTTACTCTGGACAGACCACAGATACGCAGTATTTT.

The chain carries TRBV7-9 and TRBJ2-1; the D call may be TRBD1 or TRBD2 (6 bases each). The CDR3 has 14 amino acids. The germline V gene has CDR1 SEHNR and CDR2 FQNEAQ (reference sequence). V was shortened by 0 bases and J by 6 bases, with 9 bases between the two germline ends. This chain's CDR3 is CASSLAGGRNEQFF. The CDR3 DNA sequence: TGTGCCAGCAGCTTAGCGGGGGGCCGCAATGAGCAGTTCTTC.

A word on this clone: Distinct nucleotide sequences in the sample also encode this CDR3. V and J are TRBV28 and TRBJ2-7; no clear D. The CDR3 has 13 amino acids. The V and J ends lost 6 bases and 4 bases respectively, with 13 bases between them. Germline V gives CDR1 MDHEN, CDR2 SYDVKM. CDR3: CASRPGPSYEQYF. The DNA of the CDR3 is TGTGCCAGCAGACCCGGACCCTCGTACGAGCAGTACTTC.

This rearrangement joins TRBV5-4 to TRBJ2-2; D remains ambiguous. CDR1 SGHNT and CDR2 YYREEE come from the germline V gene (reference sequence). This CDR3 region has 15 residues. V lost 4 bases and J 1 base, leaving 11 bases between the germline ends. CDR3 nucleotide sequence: TGTGCCAGCAGCCAAGGAGCTATGAACACCGGGGAGCTGTTTTTT. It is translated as CASSQGAMNTGELFF.

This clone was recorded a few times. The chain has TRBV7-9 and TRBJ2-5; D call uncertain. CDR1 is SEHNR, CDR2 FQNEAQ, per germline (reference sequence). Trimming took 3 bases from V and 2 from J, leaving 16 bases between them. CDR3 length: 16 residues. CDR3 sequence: CASSFFGSTKQETQYF. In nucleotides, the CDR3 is TGTGCCAGCAGCTTTTTTGGTAGCACAAAACAAGAGACCCAGTACTTC.

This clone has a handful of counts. For the CDR3, the DNA is TGTGCCAGCAGTTTAAGCAGCTTCTCTGGAAACACCATATATTTT. This codes for CASSLSSFSGNTIYF. V usage is TRBV28 and J usage is TRBJ1-3; D ambiguous. Germline CDR1 MDHEN, CDR2 SYDVKM. V lost 2 bases, J lost 0 bases, and 8 bases lay in between. The CDR3 has 15 amino acids.